The 13 T cell receptor beta chains below come from one sample, sequenced in a study of OX40 agonist ivuxolimab in advanced cancers. Measured with immunoSEQ multiplex PCR; TCRdb has only the in-frame clones, and not every one. The sample has about 73,000 clones, 85% to 90% seen once. Sequenced material: CD4+ or CD8+ T cells sorted from blood, taken in a trial of the OX40 agonist ivuxolimab. These receptors came from an adult with an advanced solid tumor such as melanoma, head and neck, liver or kidney cancer.

The DNA for the CDR3 is TGTGCCAGCAGCTTGGTGGACAGGGCCGGGGAGCTGTTTTTT. This translates into CASSLVDRAGELFF. V usage is TRBV5-5 and J usage is TRBJ2-2; 8 positions match TRBD1. The V gene's germline CDR1 is SGHKS and CDR2 YYEKEE (reference sequence). J gave up 6 bases and V 0 bases, and 1 base lay outside the gene matches. The CDR3 is 14 amino acids.

The genes are TRBV7-2 and TRBJ2-3; D ambiguous. Trimming removed 1 base at V and 2 bases at J, with 7 bases between. Looked up from germline, CDR1 is SGHTA and CDR2 is FQGNSA. The CDR3 runs to 14 residues. The CDR3 nucleotides read TGTGCCAGCAGCTTAGTGGCCAACACAGATACGCAGTATTTT. Encoded protein: CASSLVANTDTQYF.

This chain connects TRBV27 to TRBJ2-1, with TRBD2 identical over 8 bases. Germline CDR1 reads MNHEY; CDR2 reads SMNVEV (reference sequence). After removal of 5 bases from V and 9 bases from J, the junction contained 0 bases not matched to a gene. The CDR3 runs to 11 residues. This CDR3 reads CASSAGGEQFF. CDR3 nucleotides: TGTGCCAGCAGTGCGGGGGGTGAGCAGTTCTTC.

The rearrangement joins TRBV6-1 to TRBJ2-1; 8 bases align to TRBD1. There are 15 residues in the CDR3. J lost 3 bases, V lost 6 bases, and 7 bases had no gene match. Germline CDR1 MNHNS, CDR2 SASEGT. The CDR3 loop reads CASSKDRGVYNEQFF. Written as DNA, the CDR3 is TGTGCCAGCAGCAAAGACAGGGGCGTCTACAATGAGCAGTTCTTC.

The V and J genes are TRBV9 and TRBJ2-2; the match to TRBD2 covers 9 bases. Germline-derived CDR1 and CDR2 are SGDLS and YYNGEE. The CDR3 extends over 17 amino acids. V trimming: 1 base; J trimming: 6 bases; junction bases outside the gene matches: 10. The CDR3 DNA reads TGTGCCAGCAGCGTAAGAAGTTCGCGGGGGGGCCCCGGGGAGCTGTTTTTT. Its translation: CASSVRSSRGGPGELFF.

The genes are TRBV18 and TRBJ1-1, with 9 bases aligning to TRBD1. CDR1 and CDR2 from the germline V gene are KGHSH and LQKENI. This CDR3 has 17 residues. J lost 1 base, V lost 2 bases, and 8 bases had no gene match. The chain's CDR3 is CASSPTGLDRGNTEAFF. The CDR3 region has the DNA TGTGCCAGCTCACCAACGGGTTTGGACAGGGGGAACACTGAAGCTTTCTTT.

This clone is deemed medium-sized. The chain employs TRBV29-1 and TRBJ1-3; TRBD1 matches at 7 bases. In germline, CDR1 is SQVTM, CDR2 ANQGSEA. Trimming cost V 4 bases and J 0 bases; bases outside gene matches: 12. The CDR3 totals 17 residues. This CDR3 reads CSVVGRGQTDSGNTIYF. CDR3 DNA: TGCAGCGTTGTGGGGAGGGGGCAGACCGACTCTGGAAACACCATATATTTT.

The rearrangement links TRBV27 to TRBJ2-1; D gene unclear. The germline V gene has CDR1 MNHEY and CDR2 SMNVEV (reference sequence). Trimming pared 2 bases from V and 5 bases from J, leaving 7 bases between. The length of the CDR3 is 13 residues. CDR3 region: CASSLRQDNEQFF. CDR3 DNA sequence: TGTGCCAGCAGTTTACGCCAGGACAATGAGCAGTTCTTC.

In nucleotides, the CDR3 is TGCAGCGTTGTGCGGGAGACCCAGTACTTC. Protein: CSVVRETQYF. This chain joins TRBV29-1 and TRBJ2-5; D not resolved. Germline V gives CDR1 SQVTM, CDR2 ANQGSEA. The CDR3 covers 10 residues. Trimming took 4 bases from V and 5 from J, leaving 5 bases between them. The full variable domain, in which reference TRBV29-1 and TRBJ2-5 provide the parts outside the CDR3, is SAVISQKPSRDICQRGTSLTIQCQVDSQVTMMFWYRQQPGQSLTLIATANQGSEATYESGFVIDKFPISRPNLTFSTLTVSNMSPEDSSIYLCSVVRETQYFGPGTRLLVL.

The chain carries TRBV29-1 and TRBJ2-3; D not resolved. Trimming cost V 3 bases and J 2 bases, with 6 bases left between them. The CDR3 has 12 residues. CDR1 and CDR2 from the germline V gene are SQVTM and ANQGSEA. The CDR3 nucleotides are TGCAGCGTTGAGGATGCCACAGATACGCAGTATTTT. Encoded protein: CSVEDATDTQYF.

The rearrangement joins TRBV19 to TRBJ2-2; 8 nucleotides agree with TRBD1. CDR1 LNHDA and CDR2 SQIVND come from the germline V gene (reference sequence). CDR3 length equals 15 residues. Trimming cost V 5 bases and J 7 bases; bases outside gene matches: 9. The CDR3 DNA is TGTGCCAGTAGTCTCGGACAGGGCTACTTCGGGGAGCTGTTTTTT. Amino acids: CASSLGQGYFGELFF.

The chain joins TRBV19 to TRBJ1-5; D is perhaps TRBD1 (6 bases). V dropped 2 bases and J dropped 6 bases, with 11 bases sitting between them. CDR1 and CDR2 (germline): LNHDA, SQIVND (reference sequence). The CDR3 is 14 residues long. The CDR3, as DNA: TGTGCCAGTAGTATATTGGGGGCGGGTCAGCCCCAGCATTTT. Translating it yields CASSILGAGQPQHF.

The V and J genes are TRBV5-1 and TRBJ2-3; 12 bases fit TRBD1. With 1 base clipped from V and 5 bases from J, the junction kept 5 bases outside the gene matches. The CDR3 contains 16 residues. Germline assignment: CDR1 SGHRS and CDR2 YFSETQ. The CDR3 loop is CASSLRGTGGLDTQYF. The CDR3 nucleotides are TGCGCCAGCAGCTTGAGAGGGACAGGGGGCTTAGATACGCAGTATTTT.